Presented here are 21 T cell receptor beta chains from one specimen sequenced in a study of T cells in Graves' hyperthyroidism and ophthalmopathy. What was amplified from RNA transcripts were TCR beta CDR3 regions. When the TCR CDR3 underwent first-round RT-PCR, the HTBI primer set was used. MiXCR, run by TCRdb on the multiplex PCR reads, gives a single entry per CDR3 protein. Altogether a few hundred thousand distinct CDR3 sequences are present, 15% to 19% being singletons, with the ten largest covering under 8%. Source material: blood. These TCRs come from a woman younger than 45 with Graves' hyperthyroidism.

The sample holds many counts of this clonotype. The chain joins TRBV3-1 to TRBJ2-1, with 8 bases matching TRBD2. Germline V gene lookup returns CDR1 LGHDT and CDR2 YNNKEL (reference sequence). Trimming cost V 0 bases and J 0 bases; bases outside gene matches: 7. The CDR3 runs to 18 residues. CDR3 sequence (DNA): TGTGCCAGCAGCCAAGAAGCACGCGGGAGGAACTCCTACAATGAGCAGTTCTTC. Amino acid sequence: CASSQEARGRNSYNEQFF.

The V gene is TRBV9, the J gene TRBJ2-1; 10 positions match TRBD2. The CDR3 is 17 residues long. V was clipped by 0 bases and J by 1 base; unmatched bases: 4. Germline V gives CDR1 SGDLS, CDR2 YYNGEE. The CDR3 DNA reads as TGTGCCAGCAGCGTAGTTGGAGCGGGAGGGTCCTACAATGAGCAGTTCTTC. Its translation: CASSVVGAGGSYNEQFF. Full variable domain (missing parts from reference TRBV9 and TRBJ2-1): DSGVTQTPKHLITATGQRVTLRCSPRSGDLSVYWYQQSLDQGLQFLIQYYNGEERAKGNILERFSAQQFPDLHSELNLSSLELGDSALYFCASSVVGAGGSYNEQFFGPGTRLTVL.

The V and J genes are TRBV11-1 and TRBJ1-6; a weak D match, TRBD1 (6 bases). Trimming took off 4 bases at V and 6 bases at J, with 16 bases between the two ends. This CDR3 has 16 amino acids. Germline V gene sequence: CDR1 SGHAT, CDR2 FQDESV (reference sequence). The CDR3 DNA is TGTGCCAGCAGCTCCAGGGACATGGGGGGTAATTCACCCCTCCACTTT. Its protein product is CASSSRDMGGNSPLHF.

In this sample, this clonotype turned up a few times. The rearrangement joins TRBV19 to TRBJ2-2; D may be TRBD1 or TRBD2 (5 bases each). The CDR3 is 15 amino acids. Trimming shortened V by 3 bases and J by 6 bases, and 14 bases separated the two germline ends. CDR1 LNHDA and CDR2 SQIVND come from the germline V gene (reference sequence). CDR3 amino acids: CASSMWKGTAGELFF. The DNA for the CDR3 is TGTGCCAGTAGTATGTGGAAAGGGACCGCCGGGGAGCTGTTTTTT.

Note on this clonotype: This may stem from a read error, because a much larger clone lies one nucleotide away. The chain joins TRBV9 to TRBJ2-1, with 11 bases fitting TRBD2. Germline loops: CDR1 SGDLS, CDR2 YYNGEE. This CDR3 has 16 amino acids. With V trimmed by 0 bases and J by 9 bases, 8 bases remained unmatched. The CDR3 DNA follows: TGTGCCAGCAGCGTAGAAAGCGGTAGCGGGGGGGCTGAGCAGTTCTTC. Translated: CASSVESGSGGAEQFF.

The chain uses TRBV7-3 and TRBJ2-5; D tentatively fits TRBD1 or TRBD2 (7 bases each). The DNA end lines up better with TRBJ2-1; the J call may be wrong. The CDR3 loop spans 14 amino acids. The germline gives CDR1 SGHTA, CDR2 FQGTGA. For the CDR3, the DNA is TGTGCCAGCAGCCAGGGGGGGTACCAAGAGACCCAGTTCTTC. Translation: CASSQGGYQETQFF.

This clonotype was counted at least ten times. The genes are TRBV7-9 and TRBJ2-2, with D perhaps TRBD2 (5 bases). Germline V lookup: CDR1 SEHNR, CDR2 FQNEAQ (reference sequence). This CDR3 has 15 residues. Trimming took 4 bases from V and 1 from J, leaving 10 bases between them. CDR3: CASSSLGRNTGELFF. CDR3 nucleotides: TGTGCCAGCAGCTCACTAGGGAGGAACACCGGGGAGCTGTTTTTT.

This clonotype was observed at least ten times. The chain is built from TRBV28 and TRBJ1-5, with a weak D call TRBD1 (6 bases). Germline loops: CDR1 MDHEN, CDR2 SYDVKM. This CDR3 spans 16 amino acids. Trimming took 5 bases from V and 1 from J, leaving 15 bases between them. In DNA, the CDR3 is TGTGCCAGCAGTCGGAGGGCGGGGGCGAGCAATCAGCCCCAGCATTTT. Protein: CASSRRAGASNQPQHF.

The V call is TRBV10-1, the J call TRBJ2-2; D remains ambiguous. Deletions cut 6 bases from V and 3 bases from J, with 17 bases between. There are 16 residues in the CDR3. Per the germline V gene, CDR1 is WNHNN and CDR2 is SYGVQD (reference sequence). For the CDR3, the DNA is TGCGCCAGCAGCCATTCTGCCGTGCCCGACACCGGGGAGCTGTTTTTT. Its translation is CASSHSAVPDTGELFF.

This clonotype was observed a few times. This chain uses TRBV29-1 with TRBJ2-5; tentatively, D is TRBD1 (6 bases). Between the trimmed V and J ends, which lost 4 bases and 5 bases, there was a span of 14 bases. The CDR3 totals 13 residues. Germline CDR1 SQVTM, CDR2 ANQGSEA. This CDR3 is CSVVRPGEETQYF. The CDR3 bases are TGCAGCGTTGTACGGCCAGGGGAGGAGACCCAGTACTTC.

Note on this clonotype: A much more abundant neighbour one base away suggests this may be a read error. The chain recombines TRBV30 with TRBJ2-1, with a weak D call TRBD2 (7 bases). The DNA matches TRBJ2-7 better at its end, which makes the J call doubtful. Looked up from germline, CDR1 is GTSNPN and CDR2 is SVGIG (reference sequence). This CDR3 has 13 residues. The CDR3 loop reads CAWSQGRDNEQYF. The DNA for the CDR3 is TGTGCCTGGAGTCAGGGGAGGGACAATGAGCAGTACTTC.

The rearrangement joins TRBV20-1 to TRBJ2-2; D is possibly TRBD1 or TRBD2 (6 bases each). Germline CDR1 and CDR2: DFQATT and SNEGSKA (reference sequence). Trimming took off 5 bases at V and 7 bases at J, with 14 bases between the two ends. The CDR3 extends over 13 amino acids. The CDR3 reads CSAPGEVHGELFF. CDR3 in DNA: TGCAGTGCTCCAGGGGAGGTCCACGGGGAGCTGTTTTTT.

In this sample, this clonotype turned up many times. The CDR3 DNA reads TGTGCCTGGGAAAAAGACACTGCTAATGAAAAACTGTTTTTT. Its translation: CAWEKDTANEKLFF. The J gene is TRBJ1-4, the V gene TRBV30; the D is unclear. This CDR3 has 14 residues. Per germline, CDR1 GTSNPN and CDR2 SVGIG (reference sequence). V was clipped by 5 bases and J by 3 bases, with 13 bases between them.

This chain joins TRBV7-9 and TRBJ2-2, with a tentative D call TRBD1 (5 bases). In germline, CDR1 is SEHNR, CDR2 FQNEAQ (reference sequence). The V and J ends lost 5 bases and 4 bases respectively, with 17 bases between them. The CDR3 is made up of 16 amino acids. The CDR3 DNA reads TGTGCCAGCAGCCCTATAGTAGGCAGGGCCACCGGGGAGCTGTTTTTT. This encodes CASSPIVGRATGELFF.

This clonotype has more than one count but fewer than ten. The chain carries TRBV5-1 and TRBJ2-7; TRBD1 is a possible D gene (5 bases). The CDR3 has 16 amino acids. CDR1 and CDR2 from the germline V gene are SGHRS and YFSETQ. Deletions cut 3 bases from V and 3 bases from J, with 19 bases between. This CDR3 reads CASSSQGAPYLYEQYF. The CDR3 DNA reads TGCGCCAGCAGCTCCCAGGGCGCTCCCTACCTCTACGAGCAGTACTTC.

This clonotype has a handful of counts. Germline is not matched at one junction end, which may reflect a read error. The J gene is TRBJ2-5, the V gene TRBV7-3; maybe TRBD2 (6 bases). The CDR3 sequence is 14 residues long. Germline assignment: CDR1 SGHTA and CDR2 FQGTGA. CDR3 DNA sequence: TGTGCCAGCAGCGTAACGGGACTCCAAGAGACCCAGTACTTC. This gives the protein CASSVTGLQETQYF. Supplemented by reference TRBV7-3 and TRBJ2-5, the full variable domain reads GAGVSQTPSNKVTEKGKYVELRCDPISGHTALYWYRQSLGQGPEFLIYFQGTGAADDSGLPNDRFFAVRPEGSVSTLKIQRTERGDSAVYLCASSVTGLQETQYFGPGTRLLVL.

The CDR3 bases are TGCAGTGCCCCACACCCCCGGGACTATGGCTACACCTTC. This translates into CSAPHPRDYGYTF. The V call is TRBV20-1, the J call TRBJ1-2; D gene uncertain. Between the trimmed V and J ends, which lost 6 bases and 3 bases, there was a span of 14 bases. Germline loops: CDR1 DFQATT, CDR2 SNEGSKA (reference sequence). This CDR3 is 13 amino acids long.

This clonotype occurred many times. The chain combines TRBV7-9 with TRBJ1-1; no reliable D call. From germline, CDR1 is SEHNR and CDR2 FQNEAQ (reference sequence). V was cut by 2 bases and J by 5 bases, with 12 bases left in between. CDR3 length: 14 amino acids. This CDR3 reads CASSLRQAGTEAFF. CDR3 DNA: TGTGCCAGCAGCTTACGTCAGGCCGGAACTGAAGCTTTCTTT.

In this sample, this clonotype turned up a few times. V and J are TRBV10-3 and TRBJ2-2; D might be TRBD1 (5 bases). V was shortened by 7 bases and J by 2 bases, with 14 bases between the two germline ends. The CDR3 sequence is 15 residues long. Looked up from germline, CDR1 is ENHRY and CDR2 is SYGVKD. For the CDR3, the DNA is TGTGCCATCAACTCGGGCAGGGAAAACACCGGGGAGCTGTTTTTT. Its translation: CAINSGRENTGELFF.

In its sample, this clonotype was seen many times. V is TRBV7-8 and J is TRBJ2-5; D might be TRBD2 (6 bases). This CDR3 has 17 amino acids. Germline CDR1 reads SGHVS; CDR2 reads FQNEAQ. V lost 1 base, J lost 2 bases, and 17 bases lay in between. The DNA of the CDR3 is TGTGCCAGCAGCTTAGGGGTACGGGAGCCCCTTCAAGAGACCCAGTACTTC. Protein: CASSLGVREPLQETQYF.

This clonotype was seen many times. This chain links TRBV12-3 or TRBV12-4 with TRBJ2-7; TRBD1 matches at 7 bases. The CDR3 runs to 15 residues. V lost 5 bases and J lost 5; bases outside the gene matches: 12. CDR3 residues: CASSAGTAASHEQYF. Here the CDR3 DNA reads TGTGCCAGCAGTGCCGGGACAGCCGCTTCCCACGAGCAGTACTTC.